This T cell receptor (beta chain) was identified during a study of cytomegalovirus exposure and HLA in healthy donors (TCRdb year 2017). About the investigation overall: In an earlier analysis of around 540 of the donors, under 300 Gb of sequence data and approximately 100 million unique TCR beta sequences from 180 million or so T cells were reported. Around 330 gigabases of sequencing data and about 92 million unique TCR sequences made up an early release that covered under 750 HLA-typed donors. Among the 398 genotyped donors, about 83% belonged to the genetic ancestry cluster associated with self-reported Caucasian donors. The study was designed to test whether signatures of past pathogen exposure could be identified by cataloging public T cell receptors. The study used immunosequencing to profile the T cell repertoires of 666 subjects and linked those repertoires to cytomegalovirus serostatus. Along with the approximately 700-subject first cohort, a separate validation cohort of around 120 different subjects was used. To predict cytomegalovirus infection status, the study brought together high-throughput TCR immunosequencing, statistical association of individual TCRs with disease status, and machine learning. A later analysis re-analyzed previously published TCR beta repertoires from 666 donors and added high-resolution HLA genotyping to study TCR occurrence patterns. Rather than using new phenotypic data, the later analysis identified candidate immune exposures from TCR beta sequences and from how often those sequences occurred across donors. An earlier analysis of about 600 of the donors used high-throughput TCR beta sequencing to judge whether each TCR beta V gene segment behaved as functional or pseudogenic. Donor age, sex, ethnicity and CMV serostatus were compiled together with the repertoire data. A later genetic analysis took genome-wide SNP genotypes for about 55% of the 666 donors and used that subset as a discovery cohort. Every discovery cohort repertoire had been produced on one sequencing platform. HLA typing covered class I and class II loci at four-digit resolution. The number of donors typed differed by locus, with about 629-640 for A, B, C, DRB1 and DQB1, 522 for DQA1, 600 to 610 for DPA1, and over 400 for DPB1. Roughly five DR-DQ haplotypes were treated as single units for association and clustering because of strong linkage in the cohort. Among approximately 370 genotyped donors of the cohort, an average of around 250,000 unique TCR beta nucleotide sequences was sequenced per donor, of which about 18% were non-productive.

With regard to this clone: Its antigen specificity is not known. No qualities accompany the bases; no much larger clone lies one base away.

The cohort consisted of some 670 healthy bone marrow donors. Cohort members were all nominally healthy when sampled, although unrecorded immune exposures were likely present. The donor tested CMV seronegative, placing the donor among the 352 seronegative members of the cohort. A peripheral blood sample was collected from each donor, and TCR beta sequencing was performed on peripheral blood mononuclear cells. The Qiagen DNeasy Blood Extraction Kit was used to extract genomic DNA from the blood cell samples. Relative to germline, V is missing 4 bases and J is missing 6 bases, with 12 bases of the junction outside any gene match. Spanning cysteine to phenylalanine, the CDR3 consists of 17 amino acids. CDR3 DNA only is kept here, 51 bases in frame from base 1. CDR1 SNHLY and CDR2 FYNNEI are derived from the germline V gene. Libraries came from the immunoSEQ multiplex PCR assay. A mixture of 60 forward primers for TCR Vbeta segments and 13 reverse primers for TCR Jbeta segments was used in the multiplex PCR. The CDR3 region of rearranged TCR beta genes was amplified from genomic DNA by a multiplex PCR assay. On the Illumina HiSeq System, the amplified TCR beta libraries were sequenced as 87-base-pair reads. The authors processed their data as follows. Across the 700 or so repertoires, a later analysis counted 80 million or so unique TCR beta chains, around 11 million of which were shared by at least two donors. To remove PCR and sequencing errors, raw reads were error-corrected and collapsed into unique sequences using a nearest-neighbor algorithm that merged closely related sequences. CDR3 sequences were aligned to IMGT reference sequences to assign V, D and J gene segments. For a sequence to be retained, at least a six-nucleotide match to both a V gene segment and a J gene segment was required. Rearrangements were classified as productive when the CDR3 lacked stop codons and remained in frame with V and J, and all other rearrangements were classified as non-productive. Following IMGT convention, CDR3 was defined as the stretch from the second conserved V-encoded cysteine to the conserved J-encoded phenylalanine. The earlier analysis of 450 to 750 of the donors excluded any sequence lacking an unambiguous match to a single V gene segment. An earlier analysis of several hundred of the donors classified V segments as functional when productive rearrangements were above 56.7% and as segregating when the standard deviation between donors was above 5%. A statistical classification framework was built to diagnose cytomegalovirus status from the catalog of TCR beta chain sequences. In a later analysis, TCR nucleotide sequences were compared against IMGT/GENE-DB human TR gene sequences so that V and J genes could be assigned. The TCRdist pipeline was used in a later analysis to assign CDR3 sequences and most-parsimonious VDJ recombination scenarios. In a later analysis, each TCR beta chain was defined by its CDR3 amino acid sequence together with its V-gene family, and reads lacking a unique V-gene family were excluded. As a way to deal with suspected cross-contamination and a sequencing artifact, a later analysis dropped 450 to 700 nucleotide sequences that were highly shared and had low generation probability. A later analysis calculated a clonal expansion index for each public chain from normalized within-repertoire ranks of inferred template counts. Generation probabilities in a later analysis came from a VDJ recombination model fitted to out-of-frame rearrangements, and those results were checked against IGoR. In a later analysis, hypergeometric tests were used to score TCR-TCR, TCR-HLA and TCR-CMV co-occurrence, with a repertoire-size bias correction applied to TCR pairs. False discovery rates were estimated in a later analysis by permuting HLA or CMV assignments 20 times. A later analysis grouped co-occurring TCRs with DBSCAN, adding TCRdist sequence similarity when clustering within HLA-allele-positive subsets. Repertoires with fewer than 30,000 or more than 120,000 public chains were left out of co-occurrence clustering, as were about 5 repertoires with anomalous nucleotide sharing. TCRdb stores this immuneACCESS table with in-frame sequences only. Part of the clones is absent; in the studies checked, under half of the shortfall reflects unresolved V genes, and no reason is known for the rest. The V and J calls and clone size come from that table; D and trimming were worked out from the DNA. The sample has 150,000 to 200,000 clones on record, approximately 76% of them singletons. Of the sample, over 2% falls within the top ten clones.

Results the study describes overall, beyond this receptor: Strong co-occurrence of HLA alleles, especially DR and DQ, made assigning TCR associations to individual alleles difficult. Most TCR sequences were seen in very few donors, while some public TCRs were found in many individuals. A later analysis found that most CMV-associated TCR beta chains appeared HLA-restricted, with HLA associations seemingly driven largely by CMV exposure. The authors suggested that the approach could potentially be generalized to other disease states and immunological phenotypes. In a later analysis, HLA-associated TCR beta chains were found to be more clonally expanded and to have lower generation probabilities than equally common non-associated chains. According to a later analysis, parvovirus B19, influenza, CMV and Epstein-Barr virus appeared linked to several top co-occurrence clusters. At a false discovery rate of 0.05, a later analysis linked 16,951 TCR beta sequences to specific HLA alleles. An association between a missense DCLRE1C variant and V-gene and J-gene trimming of TCR beta chains was found in a later genetic analysis and replicated in an independent cohort. Because the 87-base-pair reads could not distinguish some IMGT-functional V segments, including TRBV6-2 and TRBV6-3, those segments were excluded. A total of roughly 160 TCR beta chains were listed by the study as associated with cytomegalovirus. According to a later genetic analysis, donors in an Asian-associated ancestry cluster had fewer N-insertions in productive TCRs than the roughly 660-donor mean. In an earlier analysis of about 540 of the donors, most TCR beta V segments were observed in productive rearrangements about 87% or about 30% of the time, broadly matching IMGT annotations. Linkage disequilibrium might explain the correlated functional status among segregating V segments, but an unknown experimental factor could not be ruled out. Only TCR beta chains were sequenced in this cohort, and the absence of alpha or paired-chain data limited detectable features. The only immune exposure information available for the cohort was CMV serostatus. According to a later analysis, TCR association rates differed among HLA loci, with DRB1 alleles showing the most associated TCRs and HLA-C alleles showing the fewest. A few of the identified cytomegalovirus-associated TCR beta chains were confirmed in vitro to be specific for cytomegalovirus antigens. Because counts were too low, fewer than 20 rarely observed V segments, including chromosome 9 orphons, were excluded from the earlier analysis of about 500 of the donors. In both the original and validation cohorts, the classifier was reported to diagnose cytomegalovirus status with high specificity and sensitivity. Because some donors lacked HLA typing at each locus, the association tests relied only on the typed subset. A group of highly shared sequence variants was considered likely to be a technical artifact of the sequencing pipeline. A further reported finding was that TCR beta sequences accurately predicted the HLA-A and HLA-B alleles for most subjects in the first cohort. Presence/absence analyses assumed roughly uniform sequencing depth across donors, an assumption that may not hold.

The origin of this receptor is a female donor in good health and CMV-seronegative. The V and J genes are TRBV2 and TRBJ2-3, and TRBD2 aligns with 11 junction nucleotides. The source material was PBMCs. The nucleotides read TGTGCCAGCAGTGGGGCCACTAGCGGGAGAGATTGGGATACGCAGTATTTT. This encodes CASSGATSGRDWDTQYF.